This T cell receptor (beta chain) came from a study of blood T cell repertoires in COVID-19. In the study overall: Specimens from acute and convalescent COVID-19 originated in the United States, Italy and Spain. T cells, B-cell-depleted T cells, or PBMCs supplied cDNA or gDNA.

Trimming took 4 bases from V and 2 from J; bases not matched to a gene: 6. The germline CDR1 and CDR2 sequences are SGHRS and YFSETQ. This CDR3 comprises 15 residues. In the original processing: The authors estimated nucleated cell counts from reference gene primer amplification. Generated by immunoSEQ multiplex PCR, the TCRdb table keeps only in-frame clones and is missing some. V, J and clone size are those of that table, while D and trimming were read from the DNA. The sample yields some 340,000 clones, roughly 85% seen once. This chain connects TRBV5-1 to TRBJ2-7; 10 bases are a match to TRBD2. This clonotype was sampled from a woman younger than 30 with acute or convalescent COVID-19. Sequenced: peripheral blood. CDR3 in amino acids: CASSISGRGTYEQYF. As DNA, the CDR3 is TGCGCCAGCAGCATAAGCGGGAGGGGGACCTACGAGCAGTACTTC.